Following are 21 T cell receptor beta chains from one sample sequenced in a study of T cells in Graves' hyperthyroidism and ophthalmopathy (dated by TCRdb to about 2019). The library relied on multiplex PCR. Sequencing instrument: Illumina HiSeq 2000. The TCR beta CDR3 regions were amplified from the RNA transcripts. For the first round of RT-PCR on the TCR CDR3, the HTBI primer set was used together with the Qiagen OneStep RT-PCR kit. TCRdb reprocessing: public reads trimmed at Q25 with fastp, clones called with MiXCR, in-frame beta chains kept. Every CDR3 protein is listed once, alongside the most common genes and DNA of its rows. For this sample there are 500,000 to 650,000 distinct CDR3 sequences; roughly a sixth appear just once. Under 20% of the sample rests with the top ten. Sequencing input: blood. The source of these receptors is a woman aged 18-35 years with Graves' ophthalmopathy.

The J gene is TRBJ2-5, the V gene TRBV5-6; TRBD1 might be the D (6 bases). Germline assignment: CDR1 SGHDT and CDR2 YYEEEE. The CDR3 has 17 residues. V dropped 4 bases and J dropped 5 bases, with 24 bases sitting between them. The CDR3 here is CASSPGSGTPVRETQYF. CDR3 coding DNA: TGTGCCAGCAGCCCTGGGTCCGGGACACCTGTCCGGGAGACCCAGTACTTC.

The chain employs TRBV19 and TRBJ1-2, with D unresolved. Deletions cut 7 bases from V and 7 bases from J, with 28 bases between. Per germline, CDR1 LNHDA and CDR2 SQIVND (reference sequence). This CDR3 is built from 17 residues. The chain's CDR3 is CASMNVLTDPYVSGYTF. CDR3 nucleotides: TGTGCCAGTATGAACGTATTGACGGATCCTTATGTAAGTGGCTACACCTTC.

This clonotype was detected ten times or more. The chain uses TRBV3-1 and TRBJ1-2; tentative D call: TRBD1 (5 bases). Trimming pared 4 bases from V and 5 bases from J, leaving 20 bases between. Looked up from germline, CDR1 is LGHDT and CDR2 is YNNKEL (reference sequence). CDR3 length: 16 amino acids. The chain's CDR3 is CASSPQGRVDAYGYTF. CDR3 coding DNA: TGTGCCAGCAGCCCTCAGGGCAGGGTAGATGCATATGGCTACACCTTC.

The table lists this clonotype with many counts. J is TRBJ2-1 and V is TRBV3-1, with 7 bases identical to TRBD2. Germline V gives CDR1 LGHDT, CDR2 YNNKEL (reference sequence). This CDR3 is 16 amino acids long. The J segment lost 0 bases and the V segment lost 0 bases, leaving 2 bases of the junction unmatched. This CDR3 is CASSQEGLNSYNEQFF. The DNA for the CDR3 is TGTGCCAGCAGCCAAGAGGGACTAAACTCCTACAATGAGCAGTTCTTC.

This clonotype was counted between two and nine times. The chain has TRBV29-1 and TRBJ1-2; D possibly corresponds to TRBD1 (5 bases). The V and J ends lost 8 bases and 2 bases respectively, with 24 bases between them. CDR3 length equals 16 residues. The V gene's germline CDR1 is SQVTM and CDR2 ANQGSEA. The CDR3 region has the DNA TGCAGCCATCCCGGGGGAGGGATGGGGAGAAACTATGGCTACACCTTC. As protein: CSHPGGGMGRNYGYTF. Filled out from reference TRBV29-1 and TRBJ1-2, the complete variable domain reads SAVISQKPSRDICQRGTSLTIQCQVDSQVTMMFWYRQQPGQSLTLIATANQGSEATYESGFVIDKFPISRPNLTFSTLTVSNMSPEDSSIYLCSHPGGGMGRNYGYTFGSGTRLTVV.

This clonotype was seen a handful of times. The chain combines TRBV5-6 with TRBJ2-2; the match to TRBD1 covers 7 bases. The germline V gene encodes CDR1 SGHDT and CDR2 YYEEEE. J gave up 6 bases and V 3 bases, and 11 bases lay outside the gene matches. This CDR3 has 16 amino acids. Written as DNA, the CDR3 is TGTGCCAGCAGCTCCTTGGACAGGAGCGTGGCCGGGGAGCTGTTTTTT. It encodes CASSSLDRSVAGELFF.

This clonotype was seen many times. CDR3 protein: CASSESSGGAADTQYF. The CDR3 coding sequence is TGTGCCAGCAGTGAATCGAGCGGGGGGGCCGCAGATACGCAGTATTTT. The chain couples TRBV2 to TRBJ2-3, with 10 bases fitting TRBD2. Germline V gene lookup returns CDR1 SNHLY and CDR2 FYNNEI. This CDR3 spans 16 amino acids. J gave up 4 bases and V 2 bases, and 6 bases lay outside the gene matches.

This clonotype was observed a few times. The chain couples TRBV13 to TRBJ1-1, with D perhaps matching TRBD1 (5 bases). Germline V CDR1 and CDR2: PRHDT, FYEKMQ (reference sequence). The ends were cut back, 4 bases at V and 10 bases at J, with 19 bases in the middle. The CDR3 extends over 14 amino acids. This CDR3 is CASSSEGTGRSAFF. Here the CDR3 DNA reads TGTGCCAGCAGCTCCGAAGGCACAGGAAGATCAGCTTTCTTT.

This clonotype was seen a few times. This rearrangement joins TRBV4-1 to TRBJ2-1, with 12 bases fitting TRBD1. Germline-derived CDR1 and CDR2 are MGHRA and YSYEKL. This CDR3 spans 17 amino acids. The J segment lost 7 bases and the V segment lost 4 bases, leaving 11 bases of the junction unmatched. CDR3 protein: CASSPTPGQGALNEQFF. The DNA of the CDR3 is TGCGCCAGCAGCCCGACACCGGGACAGGGGGCCTTGAATGAGCAGTTCTTC.

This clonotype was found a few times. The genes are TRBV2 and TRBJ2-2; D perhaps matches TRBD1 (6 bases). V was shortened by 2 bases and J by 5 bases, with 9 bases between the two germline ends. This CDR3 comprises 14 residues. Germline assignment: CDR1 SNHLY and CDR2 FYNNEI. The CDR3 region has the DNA TGTGCCAGCAGTGAAACAGGGCTTACCGGGGAGCTGTTTTTT. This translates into CASSETGLTGELFF. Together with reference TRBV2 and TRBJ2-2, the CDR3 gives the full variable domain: EPEVTQTPSHQVTQMGQEVILRCVPISNHLYFYWYRQILGQKVEFLVSFYNNEISEKSEIFDDQFSVERPDGSNFTLKIRSTKLEDSAMYFCASSETGLTGELFFGEGSRLTVL.

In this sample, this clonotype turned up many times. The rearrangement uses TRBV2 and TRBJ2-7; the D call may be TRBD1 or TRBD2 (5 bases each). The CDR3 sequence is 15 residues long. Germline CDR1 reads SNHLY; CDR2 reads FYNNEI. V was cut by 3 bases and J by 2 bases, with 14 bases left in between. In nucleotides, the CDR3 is TGTGCCAGCAGTGAGTTAAGGGACGGGACCTACGAGCAGTACTTC. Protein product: CASSELRDGTYEQYF.

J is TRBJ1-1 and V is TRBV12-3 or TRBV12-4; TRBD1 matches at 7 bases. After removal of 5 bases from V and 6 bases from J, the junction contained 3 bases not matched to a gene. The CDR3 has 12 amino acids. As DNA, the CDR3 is TGTGCCAGCAGTACCGACAGGGCTGAAGCTTTCTTT. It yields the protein CASSTDRAEAFF.

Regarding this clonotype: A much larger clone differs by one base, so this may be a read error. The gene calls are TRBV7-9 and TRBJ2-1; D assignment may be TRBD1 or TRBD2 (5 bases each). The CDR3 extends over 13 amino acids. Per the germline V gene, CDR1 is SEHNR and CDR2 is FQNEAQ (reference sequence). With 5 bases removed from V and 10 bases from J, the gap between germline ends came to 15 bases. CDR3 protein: CASSPPGTYEQFF. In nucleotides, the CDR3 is TGTGCCAGCAGCCCTCCAGGGACCTACGAGCAGTTCTTC.

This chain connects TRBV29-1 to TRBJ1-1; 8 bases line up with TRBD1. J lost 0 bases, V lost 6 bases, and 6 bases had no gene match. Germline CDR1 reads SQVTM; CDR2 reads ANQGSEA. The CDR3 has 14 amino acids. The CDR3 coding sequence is TGCAGCGTAGGAAGGGACAGGATGAACACTGAAGCTTTCTTT. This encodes CSVGRDRMNTEAFF.

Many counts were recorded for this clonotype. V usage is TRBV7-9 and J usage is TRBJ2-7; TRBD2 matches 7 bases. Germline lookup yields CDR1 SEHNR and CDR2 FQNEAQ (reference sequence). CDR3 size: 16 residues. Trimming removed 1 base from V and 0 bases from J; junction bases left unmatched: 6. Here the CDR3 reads CASSLVASGSSYEQYF. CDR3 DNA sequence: TGTGCCAGCAGCTTAGTGGCTAGCGGAAGCTCCTACGAGCAGTACTTC.

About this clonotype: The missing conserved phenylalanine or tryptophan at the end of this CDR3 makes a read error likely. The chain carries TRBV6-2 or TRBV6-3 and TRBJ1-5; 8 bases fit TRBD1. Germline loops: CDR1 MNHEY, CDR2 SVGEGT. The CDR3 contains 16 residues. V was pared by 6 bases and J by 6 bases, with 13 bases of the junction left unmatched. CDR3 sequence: CASRLTRDRNSQPQHL. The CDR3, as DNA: TGTGCCAGCAGACTCACCCGGGACAGGAACTCTCAGCCCCAGCATTTA.

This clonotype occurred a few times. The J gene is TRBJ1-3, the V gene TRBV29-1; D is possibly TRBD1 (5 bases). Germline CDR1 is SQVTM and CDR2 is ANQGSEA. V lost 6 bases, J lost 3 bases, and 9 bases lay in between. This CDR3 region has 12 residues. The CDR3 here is CSVGTGGNTIYF. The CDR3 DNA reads TGCAGCGTAGGGACGGGTGGAAACACCATATATTTT.

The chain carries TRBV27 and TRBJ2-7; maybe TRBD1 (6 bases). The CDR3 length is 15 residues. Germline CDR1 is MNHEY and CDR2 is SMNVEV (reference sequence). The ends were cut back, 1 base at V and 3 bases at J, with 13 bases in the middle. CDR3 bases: TGTGCCAGCAGTTTATACGCCGGACAGAACTACGAGCAGTACTTC. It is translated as CASSLYAGQNYEQYF.

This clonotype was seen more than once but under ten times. The CDR3 region has the DNA TGTGCCAGCAGTTCCTTTGCAGGGGCCGGCGGCGAGCAGTACTTC. This encodes CASSSFAGAGGEQYF. The chain is built from TRBV12-3 or TRBV12-4 and TRBJ2-7; weak D call: TRBD1 (6 bases). Trimming shortened V by 4 bases and J by 6 bases, and 19 bases separated the two germline ends. The CDR3 is 15 amino acids.

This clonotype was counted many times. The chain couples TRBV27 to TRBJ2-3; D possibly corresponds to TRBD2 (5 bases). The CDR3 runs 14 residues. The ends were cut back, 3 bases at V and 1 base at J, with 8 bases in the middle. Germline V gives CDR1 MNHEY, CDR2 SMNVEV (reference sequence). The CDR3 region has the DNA TGTGCCAGCAGTTTGAGGGCGGGCACAGATACGCAGTATTTT. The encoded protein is CASSLRAGTDTQYF.

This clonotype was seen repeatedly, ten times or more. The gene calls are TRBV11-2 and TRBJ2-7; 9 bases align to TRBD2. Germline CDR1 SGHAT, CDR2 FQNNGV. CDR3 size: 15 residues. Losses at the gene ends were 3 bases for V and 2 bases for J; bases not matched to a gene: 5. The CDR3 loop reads CASSFGTSQTYEQYF. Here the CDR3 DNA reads TGTGCCAGCAGCTTCGGGACTAGCCAAACCTACGAGCAGTACTTC.